This TCR beta chain was sequenced in a study of T cells after yellow fever vaccination. Study-wide results and limits: Subsequent booster samples again held most clones from primary vaccination (96% CD4, roughly 91% CD8).

TCRdb redid the calling of the 5' RACE reads with MiXCR, one entry per CDR3 protein. The sample gives 500,000 to 550,000 distinct CDR3 sequences, 21% of which show up once; around 16% is in the top ten. The CDR3 extends over 15 amino acids. Germline V CDR1 and CDR2: SGHRS, YFSETQ. The J segment lost 5 bases and the V segment lost 2 bases, leaving 5 bases of the junction unmatched. This clonotype occurred many times. Its antigen is not identified. V is TRBV5-1 and J is TRBJ2-1, with 9 bases that match TRBD2. Specimen: PBMCs, collected less than 25 days after the first yellow fever vaccination. The sequence came from a man between 18 and 35 years old who received the YFV17D yellow fever vaccine. In DNA form, the CDR3 reads TGCGCCAGCAGCTTCGGCGGGGGGGCCCACAATGAGCAGTTCTTC. It specifies CASSFGGGAHNEQFF.